This T cell receptor beta chain came from a study of beta chain features in type 1 diabetes. Expressed TCRB transcripts were sequenced after all isolated RNA was converted to cDNA. Method: immunoSEQ multiplex PCR; TCRdb's copy keeps in-frame clones and lacks some. Found here are 350,000 or so clones, about 19% of them singletons; the top ten hold 0.044%. Purity exceeded 95% in all sorted populations. The CDR3 runs to 16 residues. Study observations and caveats: There were fewer insertions and more deletions at the VDJ junctions of type 1 diabetes patients. The cDNA sequencing approach could over-represent high-TCR-expressing cells.

About this clone itself: Its antigen is not known.

The TCR sequence derives from a woman between 18 and 29 years old in good health. Sequenced sample: naive CD4+ T cells from blood. This rearrangement joins TRBV21-1 to TRBJ1-2; the table assigns TRBD1, which was not confirmed against the DNA. TRBV21-1 is a pseudogene segment. CDR3 coding DNA: TGTGCCATACTTCATCCCGGCCCAGGGGGTAACTATGGCTACACCTTC. Its translation is CAILHPGPGGNYGYTF.